These 27 T cell receptor beta chains came from one sample sequenced in a study of cytomegalovirus exposure and HLA in healthy donors. Primers for the PCR totalled 60 Vbeta and 13 Jbeta. Method: immunoSEQ multiplex PCR; TCRdb's copy keeps in-frame clones and lacks some. This sample has under 150,000 clones, with roughly 69% found just once. The specimen was PBMCs. Every receptor here comes from a human donor in good health.

CDR3 in DNA: TGTGCCAGCAGCGTAGGTGGGGCTAGCGAGCAGTATTTT. This encodes CASSVGGASEQYF. The J gene is TRBJ2-3, the V gene TRBV9; weak D call: TRBD2 (6 bases). Per the germline V gene, CDR1 is SGDLS and CDR2 is YYNGEE. The V gene lost 0 bases and the J gene lost 11 bases, with 13 bases spanning the gap. The CDR3 runs to 13 residues.

This clone was seen a few times. V gene TRBV29-1 combines with J gene TRBJ1-2; 7 nucleotides agree with TRBD1. This CDR3 is 17 amino acids long. V was pared by 1 base and J by 5 bases, with 16 bases of the junction left unmatched. Per the germline V gene, CDR1 is SQVTM and CDR2 is ANQGSEA. CDR3 DNA: TGCAGCGTTGAAGGGGCCCCCTTAGGAAGGGGGCATTATGGCTACACCTTC. Protein sequence: CSVEGAPLGRGHYGYTF.

The chain uses TRBV5-1 and TRBJ2-3; TRBD1 aligns across 7 bases. Germline CDR1 and CDR2: SGHRS and YFSETQ. This CDR3 has 17 residues. V shed 4 bases, J shed 2 bases, and the junction held 13 bases outside the gene matches. CDR3 amino acids: CASSPSTGPPITDTQYF. The CDR3 DNA follows: TGCGCCAGCAGCCCCTCGACAGGGCCACCTATCACAGATACGCAGTATTTT.

The V call is TRBV25-1, the J call TRBJ2-2; 9 bases agree with TRBD2. CDR3 size: 17 residues. Losses at the gene ends were 4 bases for V and 4 bases for J; bases not matched to a gene: 10. In germline, CDR1 is MGHDK, CDR2 SYGVNS. The CDR3 region is CASSGFPSGDLTGELFF. CDR3 nucleotide sequence: TGTGCCAGCAGTGGATTCCCTAGCGGGGACCTCACCGGGGAGCTGTTTTTT.

The chain carries TRBV15 and TRBJ2-1; 8 positions agree with TRBD2. Per germline, CDR1 LNHNV and CDR2 YYDKDF (reference sequence). The V and J ends lost 8 bases and 9 bases, in that order; junction bases with no gene match: 9. CDR3 size: 13 residues. CDR3 region: CATAGGGSGEQFF. DNA for the CDR3: TGTGCCACCGCTGGCGGGGGGTCGGGTGAGCAGTTCTTC.

This chain links TRBV30 with TRBJ2-1; no definite D call. Per germline, CDR1 GTSNPN and CDR2 SVGIG (reference sequence). Trimming took off 2 bases at V and 2 bases at J, with 4 bases between the two ends. This CDR3 has 12 residues. CDR3 DNA sequence: TGTGCCTGGAGTCCAGCCTACAATGAGCAGTTCTTC. Translating it yields CAWSPAYNEQFF.

A few counts support this clone. This rearrangement joins TRBV2 to TRBJ1-2, with D tentatively TRBD1 (6 bases). From germline, CDR1 is SNHLY and CDR2 FYNNEI. The ends were cut back, 5 bases at V and 7 bases at J, with 14 bases in the middle. This CDR3 is built from 13 residues. The CDR3 DNA reads TGTGCCAGCAGTCTCACCCAGGGGACTGGCTACACCTTC. Protein: CASSLTQGTGYTF.

The chain joins TRBV10-3 to TRBJ1-1; D is possibly TRBD1 (5 bases). This CDR3 spans 13 amino acids. The V end was cut by 3 bases, the J end by 7 bases, with 12 bases between. CDR1 ENHRY and CDR2 SYGVKD come from the germline V gene. The CDR3 DNA sequence: TGTGCCATCAGTGAAGGCAGGGTGGATGAAGCTTTCTTT. It is translated as CAISEGRVDEAFF.

The chain links TRBV7-2 to TRBJ1-2; D uncertain. The length of the CDR3 is 14 residues. Per germline, CDR1 SGHTA and CDR2 FQGNSA. V was shortened by 2 bases and J by 1 base, with 8 bases between the two germline ends. The DNA for the CDR3 is TGTGCCAGCAGCTTACTAGCCCGTAACTATGGCTACACCTTC. Protein sequence: CASSLLARNYGYTF.

The chain recombines TRBV4-2 with TRBJ2-1, with D tentatively TRBD2 (5 bases). This CDR3 is built from 16 residues. CDR1 and CDR2 from the germline V gene are LGHNA and YNFKEQ. Deletions cut 4 bases from V and 0 bases from J, with 13 bases between. In nucleotides, the CDR3 is TGTGCCAGCAGCCCCCAGTTGGGGAGCTCCTACAATGAGCAGTTCTTC. Protein product: CASSPQLGSSYNEQFF.

This clone was observed a few times. This chain joins TRBV29-1 and TRBJ2-6, with TRBD2 as a possible D gene (6 bases). In germline, CDR1 is SQVTM, CDR2 ANQGSEA. The V gene lost 4 bases and the J gene lost 0 bases, with 19 bases spanning the gap. This CDR3 contains 18 residues. CDR3 DNA: TGCAGCGTTGCCCCCAAGGAGGGAGATATCTCTGGGGCCAACGTCCTGACTTTC. It translates to CSVAPKEGDISGANVLTF. The full variable domain, with the rest looked up from reference TRBV29-1 and TRBJ2-6, is SAVISQKPSRDICQRGTSLTIQCQVDSQVTMMFWYRQQPGQSLTLIATANQGSEATYESGFVIDKFPISRPNLTFSTLTVSNMSPEDSSIYLCSVAPKEGDISGANVLTFGAGSRLTVL.

The chain couples TRBV7-3 to TRBJ2-3, with 8 bases matching TRBD2. The CDR3 sequence is 14 residues long. Germline V CDR1 and CDR2: SGHTA, FQGTGA. V gave up 2 bases and J gave up 12 bases; unmatched junction bases: 10. The CDR3 protein is CASSLGRGAGVQYF. CDR3 DNA sequence: TGTGCCAGCAGCTTAGGTCGAGGAGCGGGAGTTCAGTATTTT.

This chain joins TRBV19 and TRBJ1-2; D is possibly TRBD1 (6 bases). Germline lookup yields CDR1 LNHDA and CDR2 SQIVND (reference sequence). The CDR3 has 14 amino acids. With 5 bases removed from V and 2 bases from J, the gap between germline ends came to 12 bases. CDR3 coding DNA: TGTGCCAGTAGTGGCAGGGGATCAAACTATGGCTACACCTTC. Translation: CASSGRGSNYGYTF.

The rearrangement uses TRBV6-6 and TRBJ1-6; 10 bases align to TRBD1. The J segment lost 10 bases and the V segment lost 0 bases, leaving 6 bases of the junction unmatched. Germline V lookup: CDR1 MNHNY, CDR2 SVGAGI (reference sequence). This CDR3 region has 16 residues. The CDR3 region has the DNA TGTGCCAGCAGTTACTCCCCGGGACAGGGGTGGTCACCCCTCCACTTT. Translated: CASSYSPGQGWSPLHF.

V is TRBV7-2 and J is TRBJ2-7; 8 bases agree with TRBD2. Germline CDR1 and CDR2: SGHTA and FQGNSA. Unmatched junction bases numbered 12, after V lost 0 bases and J lost 2 bases. CDR3 length: 18 residues. CDR3 loop: CASSLAISGVLRPYEQYF. CDR3 sequence (DNA): TGTGCCAGCAGCTTAGCGATTAGCGGGGTACTTAGACCCTACGAGCAGTACTTC.

This clone has just a few counts. This chain connects TRBV7-2 to TRBJ2-1, with 7 bases fitting TRBD2. Trimming cost V 3 bases and J 6 bases; bases outside gene matches: 5. Germline CDR1 SGHTA, CDR2 FQGNSA. This CDR3 region has 14 residues. The CDR3 spells CASSLVGGVNEQFF. For the CDR3, the DNA is TGTGCCAGCAGCTTGGTTGGGGGGGTCAATGAGCAGTTCTTC.

Only a few counts were recorded for this clone. This sequence joins TRBV29-1 and TRBJ2-7; D not resolved. There are 12 residues in the CDR3. Trimming pared 4 bases from V and 1 base from J, leaving 8 bases between. CDR1 and CDR2 from the germline V gene are SQVTM and ANQGSEA. The CDR3 DNA sequence: TGCAGCGTTGCGCCAGGTTCCTACGAGCAGTACTTC. It is translated as CSVAPGSYEQYF.

V is TRBV30 and J is TRBJ1-4, with 11 bases fitting TRBD1. Germline CDR1 is GTSNPN and CDR2 is SVGIG (reference sequence). The CDR3 totals 14 residues. J lost 5 bases, V lost 3 bases, and 2 bases had no gene match. The CDR3 region is CAWRRDRGNEKLFF. CDR3 DNA sequence: TGTGCCTGGAGAAGGGACAGGGGGAATGAAAAACTGTTTTTT.

The chain carries TRBV7-2 and TRBJ1-4; 7 nucleotides line up with TRBD1. Germline-derived CDR1 and CDR2 are SGHTA and FQGNSA. V was clipped by 8 bases and J by 8 bases; unmatched bases: 11. This CDR3 is 14 amino acids long. The CDR3 DNA reads TGTGCCAGCGGAGACAGGGTAGGCGGCGAAAAACTGTTTTTT. As protein: CASGDRVGGEKLFF.

The CDR3 region is CAISDRGYEQYF. DNA for the CDR3: TGTGCCATCAGTGACAGGGGCTACGAGCAGTACTTC. The V gene is TRBV10-3, the J gene TRBJ2-7, with D possibly TRBD1 on 6 matching bases. The CDR3 sequence is 12 residues long. Per germline, CDR1 ENHRY and CDR2 SYGVKD. The V end lost 3 bases, the J end lost 3 bases, and 6 bases lay between the germline ends.

The chain is built from TRBV6-6 and TRBJ2-5; 7 nucleotides agree with TRBD2. The DNA end is a closer match to TRBJ2-7, so the J assignment may be wrong. The CDR3 has 14 amino acids. Germline lookup yields CDR1 MNHNY and CDR2 SVGAGI (reference sequence). DNA for the CDR3: TGTGCCAGCAGAAACGGGGGGTCCTCCTACGAGCAGTACTTC. Translating gives CASRNGGSSYEQYF.

The chain joins TRBV27 to TRBJ1-3, with D possibly TRBD1 on 5 matching bases. This CDR3 contains 19 residues. Trimming pared 5 bases from V and 4 bases from J, leaving 27 bases between. The germline gives CDR1 MNHEY, CDR2 SMNVEV (reference sequence). The CDR3 nucleotides are TGTGCCAGCAGTAGGCGGGGGAGTTCACTAGCAGAGGCGGGAAACACCATATATTTT. Translating it yields CASSRRGSSLAEAGNTIYF.

This clone was counted once. The gene calls are TRBV28 and TRBJ2-5; TRBD2 might be the D (7 bases). V gave up 5 bases and J gave up 1 base, with 14 bases separating them. CDR3 size: 15 residues. The germline V gene has CDR1 MDHEN and CDR2 SYDVKM. The CDR3 DNA follows: TGTGCCAGCAGTCCATTCCGGGGGGCCCAAGAGACCCAGTACTTC. Translating it yields CASSPFRGAQETQYF.

Only one count was recorded for this clone. This chain connects TRBV10-3 to TRBJ2-6; D not certain. There are 14 residues in the CDR3. Trimming took 10 bases from V and 0 from J, leaving 10 bases between them. Germline CDR1 reads ENHRY; CDR2 reads SYGVKD. CDR3 sequence (DNA): TGTGCCACCACTCTTCACTCTGGGGCCAACGTCCTGACTTTC. Protein product: CATTLHSGANVLTF.

The chain uses TRBV5-1 and TRBJ2-2; maybe TRBD2 (5 bases). The CDR3 runs to 14 residues. Trimming removed 5 bases at V and 6 bases at J, with 14 bases between. Per germline, CDR1 SGHRS and CDR2 YFSETQ. This CDR3 reads CASRMALGSGELFF. In DNA form, the CDR3 reads TGCGCCAGCAGAATGGCACTAGGCTCCGGGGAGCTGTTTTTT.

The CDR3: CASSQGGKSNQPQHF. CDR3 in DNA: TGTGCCAGCAGCCAAGGGGGTAAAAGCAATCAGCCCCAGCATTTT. V and J are TRBV5-4 and TRBJ1-5; tentatively, D is TRBD1 (6 bases). The germline CDR1 and CDR2 sequences are SGHNT and YYREEE (reference sequence). Trimming took 4 bases from V and 1 from J, leaving 12 bases between them. CDR3 length: 15 amino acids.

The rearrangement joins TRBV4-3 to TRBJ1-1; D unclear. This CDR3 is 13 amino acids long. Germline values: CDR1 LGHNA, CDR2 YSLEER. Trimming took 1 base from V and 3 from J, leaving 6 bases between them. The CDR3: CASSQGHYTEAFF. The CDR3 DNA is TGCGCCAGCAGCCAAGGACACTACACTGAAGCTTTCTTT.